The next 28 T cell receptor beta chains were all read from a single sample in a study of cytomegalovirus exposure and HLA in healthy donors. A multiplex PCR was run with 60 Vbeta primers and 13 Jbeta primers. Clones were read by immunoSEQ multiplex PCR, and TCRdb kept only the in-frame ones, dropping some. The sample holds approximately 90,000 clones, over 60% seen once. The sequenced sample consisted of PBMCs. These receptors were collected from a man aged 40-50 years in good health and CMV-seronegative.

The genes are TRBV13 and TRBJ2-7; 10 positions agree with TRBD2. This CDR3 comprises 14 residues. In germline, CDR1 is PRHDT, CDR2 FYEKMQ (reference sequence). The V gene end was trimmed by 0 bases and the J gene end by 12 bases; junction bases not matched to a gene: 8. The CDR3 reads CASSLGGLSGGGYF. The CDR3 nucleotides read TGTGCCAGCAGCTTAGGCGGTTTAAGCGGGGGGGGGTACTTC.

The rearrangement joins TRBV6-5 to TRBJ1-6, with 10 bases that match TRBD1. With V trimmed by 4 bases and J by 10 bases, 4 bases remained unmatched. Germline CDR1 MNHEY, CDR2 SVGAGI. The CDR3 runs 14 residues. CDR3 nucleotide sequence: TGTGCCAGCAGTTCAGACAGGGGGCAATCACCCCTCCACTTT. The encoded protein is CASSSDRGQSPLHF.

The chain couples TRBV28 to TRBJ1-1; D is undetermined. Germline V gene sequence: CDR1 MDHEN, CDR2 SYDVKM. This CDR3 is 14 amino acids long. Trimming cost V 2 bases and J 2 bases, with 9 bases left between them. CDR3 nucleotides: TGTGCCAGCAGTTTACGACCGGGAAACACTGAAGCTTTCTTT. Protein product: CASSLRPGNTEAFF.

This clone is deemed medium-sized (0.01 to 0.1%). This rearrangement joins TRBV15 to TRBJ2-6, with D possibly TRBD2 on 6 matching bases. The germline V and J ends were trimmed by 5 bases and 3 bases, with 11 bases remaining between them. This CDR3 has 15 amino acids. From germline, CDR1 is LNHNV and CDR2 YYDKDF (reference sequence). CDR3 bases: TGTGCCACCAGCTCAGGAGCGGGTGGGGCCAACGTCCTGACTTTC. Protein sequence: CATSSGAGGANVLTF.

V usage is TRBV10-3 and J usage is TRBJ1-1; D ambiguous. V was clipped by 3 bases and J by 4 bases, with 15 bases between them. The germline V gene encodes CDR1 ENHRY and CDR2 SYGVKD. The CDR3 runs to 15 residues. The CDR3 here is CAISEQPGWVTEAFF. The CDR3 DNA reads TGTGCCATCAGTGAACAACCCGGGTGGGTCACTGAAGCTTTCTTT.

This sequence joins TRBV6-1 and TRBJ1-2, with D possibly being TRBD1 (6 bases). Germline V gene sequence: CDR1 MNHNS, CDR2 SASEGT. The CDR3 has 14 residues. Trimming stripped 4 bases from V and 1 base from J, with 10 bases between. CDR3 in amino acids: CASSGQASNYGYTF. The CDR3 DNA reads as TGTGCCAGCAGTGGACAGGCGAGTAACTATGGCTACACCTTC.

This rearrangement joins TRBV7-6 to TRBJ2-7, with 7 bases identical to TRBD2. The V gene's germline CDR1 is SGHVS and CDR2 FNYEAQ. J was trimmed by 6 bases and V by 1 base; bases with no gene match: 12. The CDR3 sequence is 16 residues long. The CDR3 DNA reads TGTGCCAGCAGCTTAGGGCCAGCGGGGACTGCGGGCGAGCAGTACTTC. Protein product: CASSLGPAGTAGEQYF. The full variable domain, completed using reference TRBV7-6 and TRBJ2-7, is GAGVSQSPRYKVTKRGQDVALRCDPISGHVSLYWYRQALGQGPEFLTYFNYEAQQDKSGLPNDRFSAERPEGSISTLTIQRTEQRDSAMYRCASSLGPAGTAGEQYFGPGTRLTVT.

The chain uses TRBV27 and TRBJ1-1; D is unclear. Trimming stripped 3 bases from V and 1 base from J, with 21 bases between. The germline V gene has CDR1 MNHEY and CDR2 SMNVEV (reference sequence). The length of the CDR3 is 18 residues. The CDR3, as DNA: TGTGCCAGCAGTTTGGGTAGAATCCGTCCCCGCGGGAACACTGAAGCTTTCTTT. As protein: CASSLGRIRPRGNTEAFF.

The CDR3 nucleotides read TGTGCCAGCAGCTTAGGTGGGCTTAGCAATCAGCCCCAGCATTTT. It specifies CASSLGGLSNQPQHF. The chain has TRBV7-6 and TRBJ1-5; no reliable D call. CDR3 size: 15 residues. CDR1 and CDR2 from the germline V gene are SGHVS and FNYEAQ. The germline V and J ends were trimmed by 1 base and 0 bases, with 7 bases remaining between them.

The J gene is TRBJ1-2, the V gene TRBV9, with 8 bases fitting TRBD1. V lost 4 bases and J lost 3; bases outside the gene matches: 11. Germline CDR1 reads SGDLS; CDR2 reads YYNGEE. CDR3 length: 16 amino acids. As DNA, the CDR3 is TGTGCCAGCAGCCCGCGGACAGGGAAGCTAGACTATGGCTACACCTTC. Translating it yields CASSPRTGKLDYGYTF.

The genes are TRBV5-1 and TRBJ1-1; TRBD1 is a possible D gene (6 bases). The CDR3 is 15 residues long. CDR1 is SGHRS, CDR2 YFSETQ, per germline. Between the trimmed V and J ends, which lost 0 bases and 10 bases, there was a span of 19 bases. The CDR3 is CASSLETGGAGVAFF. DNA for the CDR3: TGCGCCAGCAGCTTGGAAACGGGGGGCGCCGGTGTAGCTTTCTTT.

This rearrangement joins TRBV19 to TRBJ1-1; a possible D gene is TRBD1 (6 bases). Trimming cost V 6 bases and J 8 bases, with 10 bases left between them. The V gene's germline CDR1 is LNHDA and CDR2 SQIVND (reference sequence). The CDR3 extends over 11 amino acids. CDR3: CASRQGREAFF. The CDR3, as DNA: TGTGCCAGTAGACAGGGCCGGGAAGCTTTCTTT.

This clone showed up just a few times. The V and J genes are TRBV6-4 and TRBJ2-7; 9 bases are shared with TRBD2. Germline loops: CDR1 MRHNA, CDR2 SNTAGT. This CDR3 region has 19 residues. V trimming: 0 bases; J trimming: 6 bases; junction bases outside the gene matches: 18. The CDR3 DNA sequence: TGTGCCAGCAGTGACTCGGTAGTGCGGGGGGGCCGTTGGGGTGGCGAGCAGTACTTC. As protein: CASSDSVVRGGRWGGEQYF.

This clone appeared a single time. The CDR3 DNA is TGTGCCAGCAGTATTATGACCCCAGGGAGGGGAGCCAAAAACATTCAGTACTTC. Protein: CASSIMTPGRGAKNIQYF. This chain connects TRBV28 to TRBJ2-4, with 7 positions matching TRBD2. V lost 5 bases, J lost 0 bases, and 13 bases stayed unmatched. The CDR3 is 18 amino acids. From germline, CDR1 is MDHEN and CDR2 SYDVKM.

This chain connects TRBV6-1 to TRBJ1-2; 11 bases fit TRBD1. Germline V gives CDR1 MNHNS, CDR2 SASEGT. The CDR3 is 14 residues long. V trimming: 10 bases; J trimming: 3 bases; junction bases outside the gene matches: 7. The CDR3 coding sequence is TGTGCCACGAGGACAGGGGGCAGTGACTATGGCTACACCTTC. This gives the protein CATRTGGSDYGYTF.

The chain couples TRBV7-8 to TRBJ1-6, with 7 nucleotides matching TRBD1. This CDR3 contains 19 residues. Unmatched junction bases numbered 13, after V lost 5 bases and J lost 0 bases. From germline, CDR1 is SGHVS and CDR2 FQNEAQ. CDR3 nucleotides: TGTGCCAGCAGCGGAAACAGGGGCGATATTAGCTCCTATAATTCACCCCTCCACTTT. Residues: CASSGNRGDISSYNSPLHF.

CDR3 region: CASSLPGTGTYEQYF. In nucleotides, the CDR3 is TGTGCCAGCAGCTTGCCCGGGACAGGGACCTACGAGCAGTACTTC. The chain couples TRBV5-4 to TRBJ2-7, with 9 bases matching TRBD1. Germline V lookup: CDR1 SGHNT, CDR2 YYREEE (reference sequence). J gave up 2 bases and V 1 base, and 4 bases lay outside the gene matches. The CDR3 runs 15 residues. Supplemented by reference TRBV5-4 and TRBJ2-7, the full variable domain reads ETGVTQSPTHLIKTRGQQVTLRCSSQSGHNTVSWYQQALGQGPQFIFQYYREEENGRGNFPPRFSGLQFPNYSSELNVNALELDDSALYLCASSLPGTGTYEQYFGPGTRLTVT.

This chain joins TRBV6-5 and TRBJ2-1; 12 bases are a match to TRBD2. Germline V gene lookup returns CDR1 MNHEY and CDR2 SVGAGI. After removal of 3 bases from V and 7 bases from J, the junction contained 4 bases not matched to a gene. The CDR3 totals 15 residues. Here the CDR3 reads CASSYLAGGPNEQFF. The CDR3 region has the DNA TGTGCCAGCAGTTATCTAGCGGGGGGGCCGAATGAGCAGTTCTTC.

The CDR3 sequence is CASSINQPQHF. CDR3 bases: TGTGCCAGCAGCATCAATCAGCCCCAGCATTTT. The V and J genes are TRBV28 and TRBJ1-5; no reliable D call. The CDR3 consists of 11 residues. Germline lookup yields CDR1 MDHEN and CDR2 SYDVKM. Trimming cost V 6 bases and J 3 bases, with 3 bases left between them.

The V and J genes are TRBV4-3 and TRBJ1-2, with 11 nucleotides matching TRBD1. The CDR3 covers 15 residues. The ends lost 4 bases at V and 5 bases at J; junction bases unmatched: 6. Germline V CDR1 and CDR2: LGHNA, YSLEER. CDR3 sequence (DNA): TGCGCCAGCAGCCCCCAAGGGACAGGGGGGTATGGCTACACCTTC. Translated, it gives CASSPQGTGGYGYTF.

The chain joins TRBV15 to TRBJ1-1; TRBD1 matches 8 bases. Trimming took 2 bases from V and 1 from J; bases not matched to a gene: 6. The germline CDR1 and CDR2 sequences are LNHNV and YYDKDF (reference sequence). The CDR3 covers 16 residues. This CDR3 reads CATSRMTGVWNTEAFF. In DNA, the CDR3 is TGTGCCACCAGCAGAATGACAGGGGTATGGAACACTGAAGCTTTCTTT.

The chain links TRBV4-2 to TRBJ2-3; TRBD1 might be the D (5 bases). Germline V gives CDR1 LGHNA, CDR2 YNFKEQ. V dropped 3 bases and J dropped 4 bases, with 11 bases sitting between them. This CDR3 has 14 residues. The CDR3 sequence: CASSQAGYPDTQYF. CDR3 nucleotides: TGTGCCAGCAGCCAGGCAGGGTACCCAGATACGCAGTATTTT.

The V and J genes are TRBV5-1 and TRBJ2-2; 7 bases line up with TRBD1. Germline V gene lookup returns CDR1 SGHRS and CDR2 YFSETQ. The CDR3 is 14 amino acids. Trimming took 6 bases from V and 0 from J; bases not matched to a gene: 2. CDR3 nucleotides: TGCGCCAGCACCGGGACAGCGAACACCGGGGAGCTGTTTTTT. Its protein product is CASTGTANTGELFF.

The rearrangement joins TRBV19 to TRBJ2-6, with D tentatively TRBD2 (5 bases). Per germline, CDR1 LNHDA and CDR2 SQIVND (reference sequence). The CDR3 loop spans 16 amino acids. V gave up 1 base and J gave up 0 bases, with 7 bases separating them. The CDR3 bases are TGTGCCAGTAGTATAGGTGGGAGCTCTGGGGCCAACGTCCTGACTTTC. Its translation is CASSIGGSSGANVLTF.

The chain uses TRBV9 and TRBJ1-2; 7 nucleotides match TRBD1. This CDR3 is 14 amino acids long. CDR1 and CDR2 from the germline V gene are SGDLS and YYNGEE. Unmatched junction bases numbered 10, after V lost 3 bases and J lost 8 bases. The CDR3 coding sequence is TGTGCCAGCAGCGGCGGACAGCTCAGGGGGGGCTACACCTTC. The encoded protein is CASSGGQLRGGYTF.

V is TRBV4-3 and J is TRBJ1-3, with D tentatively TRBD1 (5 bases). Germline CDR1 and CDR2: LGHNA and YSLEER. The CDR3 has 16 residues. Trimming removed 1 base from V and 0 bases from J, with 10 bases in between. The CDR3 here is CASSQGGADSGNTIYF. In DNA, the CDR3 is TGCGCCAGCAGCCAAGGCGGGGCAGACTCTGGAAACACCATATATTTT.

The chain uses TRBV14 and TRBJ2-1; 8 bases are a match to TRBD2. Germline V gives CDR1 SGHDN, CDR2 FVKESK. CDR3 length: 17 amino acids. After removal of 5 bases from V and 7 bases from J, the junction contained 16 bases not matched to a gene. In DNA form, the CDR3 reads TGTGCCAGCAGCTCACTCGGGCGGGGGGTCCTTGATAATGAGCAGTTCTTC. Amino acids: CASSSLGRGVLDNEQFF.

The chain joins TRBV18 to TRBJ2-3, with D tentatively TRBD1 (6 bases). Germline assignment: CDR1 KGHSH and CDR2 LQKENI. The length of the CDR3 is 17 residues. Between the trimmed V and J ends, which lost 2 bases and 0 bases, there was a span of 15 bases. The CDR3 spells CASSPTLGHDSTDTQYF. In nucleotides, the CDR3 is TGTGCCAGCTCACCAACATTGGGACATGATAGCACAGATACGCAGTATTTT.